This section outlines one T cell receptor beta chain sequence together with its context. The sample is drawn from a study of early T cells in non-severe SARS-CoV-2 infection. The CDR3 is made up of 16 amino acids. Germline trimming cut 5 bases from V and 0 bases from J; bases unmatched to any gene: 7. Per germline, CDR1 SGHAT and CDR2 FQNNGV. The TCR library protocol was used to attach unique molecular identifiers. These identifiers were attached to individual cDNA molecules. Using its own MiXCR run on the 5' RACE reads, TCRdb lists one record per CDR3 protein. Among roughly 110,000 distinct CDR3 sequences listed, roughly 11% were seen once.

The chain couples TRBV11-2 to TRBJ2-1, with 7 bases fitting TRBD2. The receptor comes from an adult who was a healthcare worker with PCR-confirmed SARS-CoV-2 infection or an uninfected control (not recorded which). The sample taken for sequencing was whole blood. The CDR3 protein is CASSPLSGPSYNEQFF. The CDR3 nucleotides read TGTGCCAGCAGCCCCCTTAGCGGGCCCTCCTACAATGAGCAGTTCTTC.